The clone carrying this T cell receptor beta chain appeared many times. Each patient came to thyroid surgery without any prior treatment (of any kind). This entry comes from a study of metastatic and nonmetastatic thyroid tumors. TCRdb re-analyzed the PCR reads through MiXCR. The profile shows 60,000 to 75,000 clones, approximately 4.1% of them singletons. V shed 1 base and J shed 1 base, with 2 bases lying between them. The CDR3 runs to 12 residues. Germline V gene lookup returns CDR1 SGHTS and CDR2 YDEGEE. This chain joins TRBV5-8 and TRBJ1-1; D is undetermined. This sequence originates from a female donor with papillary thyroid cancer or a benign thyroid nodule (not recorded which). Some clones in this sample may be carry-over from other donors' samples. The specimen was blood. The CDR3 DNA reads TGTGCCAGCAGCTTGTGGAACACTGAAGCTTTCTTT. Its translation is CASSLWNTEAFF.